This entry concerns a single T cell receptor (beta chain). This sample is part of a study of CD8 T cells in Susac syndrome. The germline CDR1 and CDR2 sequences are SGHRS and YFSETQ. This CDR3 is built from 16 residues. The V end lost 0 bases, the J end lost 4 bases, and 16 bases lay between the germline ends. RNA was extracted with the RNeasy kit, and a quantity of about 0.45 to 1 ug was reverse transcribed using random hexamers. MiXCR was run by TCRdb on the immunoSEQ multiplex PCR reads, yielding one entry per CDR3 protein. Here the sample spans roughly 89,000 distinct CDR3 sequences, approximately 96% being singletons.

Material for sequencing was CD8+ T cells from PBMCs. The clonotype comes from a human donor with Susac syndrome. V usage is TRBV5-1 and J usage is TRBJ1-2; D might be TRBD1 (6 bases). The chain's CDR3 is CASSLVGGATGYGYTF. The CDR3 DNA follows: TGCGCCAGCAGCTTGGTGGGGGGGGCTACCGGCTATGGCTACACCTTC.